This entry features one T cell receptor (beta chain) sequence. Its antigen is not known. The PCR ran on 60 Vbeta and 13 Jbeta primers. Method: immunoSEQ multiplex PCR; TCRdb's copy keeps in-frame clones and lacks some. This listing includes tens of thousands of clones. Germline loops: CDR1 MGHDK, CDR2 SYGVNS. CDR3 length: 15 amino acids. V shed 3 bases, J shed 2 bases, and the junction held 4 bases outside the gene matches. This record comes from a study of cytomegalovirus exposure and HLA in healthy donors. On the study more broadly: Researchers found that approximately 77% of some 400 genotyped donors fell within the Caucasian-associated ancestry cluster.

Study-level findings and limits: Sequencing artifact likely explains a cluster of highly shared sequence variants. Cytomegalovirus-associated TCR beta chains were listed, numbering roughly 150. Equally common other TCR beta chains were less clonally expanded than HLA-associated ones, a later analysis found.

The chain has TRBV25-1 and TRBJ2-3; 8 nucleotides match TRBD1. Sequencing was performed on PBMCs. The TCR sequence derives from a man aged 45-65 years in good health and CMV-seronegative. CDR3 nucleotide sequence: TGTGCCAGCAGTGAGCAGGGGGCTCCCACAGATACGCAGTATTTT. This codes for CASSEQGAPTDTQYF.